This passage covers 14 T cell receptor beta chains from one sample sequenced in a study of CD8+ T cells in alopecia areata. RNA extraction and reverse transcription yielded cDNA as sequencing template. Repertoires were generated with immunoSEQ multiplex PCR, while TCRdb's copy carries only in-frame clones and drops some. The table shows 220,000 or so clones, with about three fifths occurring only once. Sequenced here: CD4+ T cells sorted from blood, sampled at week 0. These receptor sequences come from a human donor with alopecia areata.

As DNA, the CDR3 is TGTGCCAGCAACAACGGGCCTAGATCGAACACCGGGGAGCTGTTTTTT. This gives the protein CASNNGPRSNTGELFF. V usage is TRBV5-6 and J usage is TRBJ2-2; no clear D gene. This CDR3 spans 16 amino acids. The germline V gene has CDR1 SGHDT and CDR2 YYEEEE. The V end was cut by 6 bases, the J end by 0 bases, with 15 bases between.

This clone came up a few times. The chain carries TRBV4-1 and TRBJ2-1; D remains unclear. V dropped 3 bases and J dropped 7 bases, with 16 bases sitting between them. The CDR3 sequence is 15 residues long. CDR1 and CDR2 (germline): MGHRA, YSYEKL. CDR3 amino acids: CASSHPLSSLNEQFF. CDR3 bases: TGCGCCAGCAGCCACCCGCTTAGCTCATTGAATGAGCAGTTCTTC.

This clone came up a few times. This sequence joins TRBV29-1 and TRBJ2-7; 8 bases fit TRBD1. With V trimmed by 4 bases and J by 5 bases, 10 bases remained unmatched. This CDR3 is built from 14 residues. The V gene's germline CDR1 is SQVTM and CDR2 ANQGSEA. In DNA, the CDR3 is TGCAGCGTTGTTTCGGGCAGGGGGCGTCACGAGCAGTACTTC. Its protein is CSVVSGRGRHEQYF.

This sequence joins TRBV30 and TRBJ2-2; 9 bases are a match to TRBD1. J was trimmed by 7 bases and V by 3 bases; bases with no gene match: 6. The CDR3 is made up of 14 amino acids. The germline gives CDR1 GTSNPN, CDR2 SVGIG (reference sequence). The CDR3 spells CAWRRGQGYGELFF. The CDR3 DNA sequence: TGTGCCTGGAGAAGGGGACAGGGATACGGGGAGCTGTTTTTT.

The chain links TRBV5-1 to TRBJ1-2; TRBD1 is a possible D gene (6 bases). The CDR3 totals 15 residues. Germline-derived CDR1 and CDR2 are SGHRS and YFSETQ. The V end was cut by 0 bases, the J end by 8 bases, with 17 bases between. The CDR3 sequence: CASSLDGGTGRGYTF. Here the CDR3 DNA reads TGCGCCAGCAGCTTGGATGGCGGAACAGGGAGAGGCTACACCTTC.

The chain employs TRBV14 and TRBJ1-1; D perhaps matches TRBD1 (6 bases). Per the germline V gene, CDR1 is SGHDN and CDR2 is FVKESK. The CDR3 spans 14 residues. Trimming cost V 2 bases and J 5 bases, with 12 bases left between them. The CDR3 bases are TGTGCCAGCAGCCAACCCAGGGGTACGACTGAAGCTTTCTTT. Its protein is CASSQPRGTTEAFF.

This clone was seen a few times. V and J are TRBV27 and TRBJ2-1; 8 positions agree with TRBD2. Unmatched junction bases numbered 2, after V lost 3 bases and J lost 4 bases. The CDR3 has 14 residues. CDR1 MNHEY and CDR2 SMNVEV come from the germline V gene (reference sequence). CDR3 region: CASSLVAGYNEQFF. CDR3 nucleotide sequence: TGTGCCAGCAGTTTGGTAGCGGGATACAATGAGCAGTTCTTC.

V is TRBV9 and J is TRBJ2-5; 9 nucleotides match TRBD2. The junction had 10 bases not matched to a gene; V was cut back by 2 bases and J by 5 bases. The CDR3 spans 16 residues. The V gene's germline CDR1 is SGDLS and CDR2 YYNGEE. As DNA, the CDR3 is TGTGCCAGCAGCGTCGACCATAGCGGGAGTACGGAGACCCAGTACTTC. Translating it yields CASSVDHSGSTETQYF.

The chain couples TRBV30 to TRBJ1-4, with D possibly TRBD1 on 6 matching bases. The CDR3 length is 14 residues. CDR1 and CDR2 (germline): GTSNPN, SVGIG (reference sequence). Trimming cost V 5 bases and J 4 bases, with 14 bases left between them. The CDR3 nucleotides are TGTGCCTGGCAACCGGGACAAGTTAATGAAAAACTGTTTTTT. Encoded protein: CAWQPGQVNEKLFF.

The V gene is TRBV2, the J gene TRBJ1-2; tentatively, D is TRBD1 (5 bases). Germline loops: CDR1 SNHLY, CDR2 FYNNEI. The CDR3 has 14 residues. V shed 6 bases and J shed 0 bases, with 11 bases lying between them. The CDR3, as DNA: TGTGCCAGCAGGACGCAGGGTTCTAACTATGGCTACACCTTC. Amino acids: CASRTQGSNYGYTF.

The genes are TRBV4-1 and TRBJ2-5, with 9 nucleotides matching TRBD2. V shed 0 bases and J 4 bases; nucleotides not matched to a gene: 12. The CDR3 sequence is 18 residues long. The germline V gene encodes CDR1 MGHRA and CDR2 YSYEKL. In nucleotides, the CDR3 is TGCGCCAGCAGCCAAGAGCGGCGGGAGGGCCATGGGGGAGAGACCCAGTACTTC. Translated, it gives CASSQERREGHGGETQYF.

The gene calls are TRBV5-1 and TRBJ2-3; possible D gene TRBD1, 6 bases. V lost 2 bases and J lost 4, with 11 bases in between. The CDR3 length is 14 residues. Per germline, CDR1 SGHRS and CDR2 YFSETQ. The CDR3 sequence: CASSFLGAADTQYF. Written as DNA, the CDR3 is TGCGCCAGCAGCTTCCTGGGGGCCGCAGATACGCAGTATTTT.

The chain couples TRBV25-1 to TRBJ2-3; TRBD2 matches 10 bases. This CDR3 contains 16 residues. The trim removed 5 bases at V and 4 bases at J, leaving 9 bases unmatched. CDR1 is MGHDK, CDR2 SYGVNS, per germline. CDR3 DNA: TGTGCCAGCAGTCTCCAGCGGGGGGGCGTCGCAGATACGCAGTATTTT. As protein: CASSLQRGGVADTQYF.

V and J are TRBV7-2 and TRBJ2-1, with TRBD2 identical over 8 bases. The junction had 9 bases not matched to a gene; V was cut back by 4 bases and J by 4 bases. This CDR3 has 16 residues. The germline gives CDR1 SGHTA, CDR2 FQGNSA. In DNA, the CDR3 is TGTGCCAGCAGCTCAGCGCGAAGCGGGGGTTACAATGAGCAGTTCTTC. Protein product: CASSSARSGGYNEQFF.